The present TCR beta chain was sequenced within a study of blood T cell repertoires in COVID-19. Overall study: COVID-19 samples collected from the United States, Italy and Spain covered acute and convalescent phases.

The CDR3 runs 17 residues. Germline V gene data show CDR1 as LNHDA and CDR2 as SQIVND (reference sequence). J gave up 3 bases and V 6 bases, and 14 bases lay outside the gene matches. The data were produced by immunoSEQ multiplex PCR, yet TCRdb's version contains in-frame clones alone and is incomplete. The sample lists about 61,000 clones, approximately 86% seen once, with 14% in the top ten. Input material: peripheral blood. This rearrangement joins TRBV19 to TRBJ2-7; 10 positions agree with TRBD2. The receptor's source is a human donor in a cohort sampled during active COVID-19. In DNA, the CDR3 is TGTGCCAGTAGGACCCGGGCTGGCTCTAGCGGGAGCTACGAGCAGTACTTC. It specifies CASRTRAGSSGSYEQYF.